The 18 T cell receptor beta chains below come from one sample, sequenced in a study of human versus mouse CDR3 diversity and MHC coevolution. The data were produced by immunoSEQ multiplex PCR, yet TCRdb's version contains in-frame clones alone and is incomplete. The sample shows tens of thousands of clones, over 85% of them seen only once. Sequencing was carried out using naive CD4+ T cells from blood. Subset here: CD45RO-negative CD62L-positive naive CD4 T cells. The receptors originated from a person between 25 and 70 years old in good health.

This sequence joins TRBV18 and TRBJ2-4, with D maybe TRBD2 (6 bases). The CDR3 contains 15 residues. Germline loops: CDR1 KGHSH, CDR2 LQKENI. V lost 3 bases to trimming and J lost 10 bases, with 19 bases between them. CDR3 in amino acids: CASSPDMTASGIQYF. The CDR3 region has the DNA TGTGCCAGCTCACCCGACATGACGGCCAGCGGGATTCAGTACTTC.

The V call is TRBV19, the J call TRBJ2-7; D may be TRBD1 (5 bases). CDR3 size: 14 residues. V lost 5 bases, J lost 0 bases, and 11 bases lay in between. Germline V lookup: CDR1 LNHDA, CDR2 SQIVND (reference sequence). The CDR3 spells CASSFRARSYEQYF. CDR3 sequence (DNA): TGTGCCAGTAGTTTCAGGGCTCGCTCCTACGAGCAGTACTTC.

This chain uses TRBV27 with TRBJ2-1; TRBD1 matches at 9 bases. The CDR3 covers 16 residues. Germline CDR1 is MNHEY and CDR2 is SMNVEV (reference sequence). V gave up 1 base and J gave up 9 bases; unmatched junction bases: 10. The CDR3 region is CASSLLGTGLFSEQFF. CDR3 bases: TGTGCCAGCAGTTTATTGGGGACAGGGTTATTCTCTGAGCAGTTCTTC.

CDR3 nucleotides: TGTGCCAGCAGCGTCGGGACATATCACAATGAGCAGTTCTTC. This sequence encodes CASSVGTYHNEQFF. The rearrangement joins TRBV9 to TRBJ2-1, with a possible D match to TRBD1 (6 bases). Trimming shortened V by 2 bases and J by 5 bases, and 11 bases separated the two germline ends. Germline V gene sequence: CDR1 SGDLS, CDR2 YYNGEE. The CDR3 runs 14 residues.

The rearrangement links TRBV5-8 to TRBJ2-2, with 7 bases fitting TRBD1. CDR3 length: 15 residues. CDR1 and CDR2 (germline): SGHTS, YDEGEE. V lost 0 bases to trimming and J lost 6 bases; unmatched junction nucleotides: 5. CDR3 in amino acids: CASSLDRGPPGELFF. For the CDR3, the DNA is TGTGCCAGCAGCTTGGACAGGGGCCCGCCCGGGGAGCTGTTTTTT.

J is TRBJ2-1 and V is TRBV5-1, with 8 bases matching TRBD2. The CDR3 has 16 amino acids. Germline CDR1 reads SGHRS; CDR2 reads YFSETQ. The trim removed 0 bases at V and 8 bases at J, leaving 10 bases unmatched. As DNA, the CDR3 is TGCGCCAGCAGCTTGGAGGGTCGCGGGAGGATGGATGAGCAGTTCTTC. Translation gives CASSLEGRGRMDEQFF. Drawing the rest from reference TRBV5-1 and TRBJ2-1, the complete variable domain is KAGVTQTPRYLIKTRGQQVTLSCSPISGHRSVSWYQQTPGQGLQFLFEYFSETQRNKGNFPGRFSGRQFSNSRSEMNVSTLELGDSALYLCASSLEGRGRMDEQFFGPGTRLTVL.

The rearrangement links TRBV19 to TRBJ2-3; 9 nucleotides match TRBD1. The V and J ends lost 5 bases and 4 bases, in that order; junction bases with no gene match: 7. Germline V gene lookup returns CDR1 LNHDA and CDR2 SQIVND (reference sequence). This CDR3 is 15 amino acids long. CDR3 sequence (DNA): TGTGCCAGTAGTCTGGACAGGGGTTATGCAGATACGCAGTATTTT. Its translation is CASSLDRGYADTQYF.

The chain couples TRBV7-2 to TRBJ2-4, with D perhaps matching TRBD1 (5 bases). There are 14 residues in the CDR3. Trimming removed 1 base at V and 6 bases at J, with 10 bases between. Germline CDR1 reads SGHTA; CDR2 reads FQGNSA. The CDR3 loop reads CASSLDGRANIQYF. As DNA, the CDR3 is TGTGCCAGCAGCTTAGATGGCAGGGCAAACATTCAGTACTTC.

CDR3 in DNA: TGTGCCAGCAGTACCAGGGGGAATCAGCCCCAGCATTTT. Its translation: CASSTRGNQPQHF. This chain connects TRBV28 to TRBJ1-5; 7 nucleotides line up with TRBD1. V shed 5 bases, J shed 4 bases, and the junction held 2 bases outside the gene matches. The CDR3 has 13 amino acids. Germline V gene sequence: CDR1 MDHEN, CDR2 SYDVKM.

This chain joins TRBV10-3 and TRBJ1-2; the D is unclear. V was pared by 5 bases and J by 3 bases, with 4 bases between. The CDR3 has 11 residues. Germline V gene data show CDR1 as ENHRY and CDR2 as SYGVKD. CDR3 bases: TGTGCCATCAGTCGAGACTATGGCTACACCTTC. It translates to CAISRDYGYTF.

V gene TRBV19 combines with J gene TRBJ1-1, with 7 nucleotides matching TRBD1. The ends lost 2 bases at V and 5 bases at J; junction bases unmatched: 5. The CDR3 has 14 residues. Per the germline V gene, CDR1 is LNHDA and CDR2 is SQIVND (reference sequence). The CDR3 region is CASSIWRGQTEAFF. The CDR3 DNA is TGTGCCAGTAGTATATGGAGGGGGCAGACTGAAGCTTTCTTT.

The chain uses TRBV11-3 and TRBJ2-3, with 13 bases matching TRBD2. V gave up 2 bases and J gave up 1 base; unmatched junction bases: 9. The CDR3 length is 19 residues. Germline-derived CDR1 and CDR2 are SGHNT and YENEEA. The CDR3 DNA follows: TGTGCCAGCAGCTTAAGAAGGACTAGCGGGAGTAGAGGCACAGATACGCAGTATTTT. It codes for CASSLRRTSGSRGTDTQYF.

This sequence joins TRBV18 and TRBJ1-1; D not resolved. Germline V gene lookup returns CDR1 KGHSH and CDR2 LQKENI. Trimming took 3 bases from V and 0 from J, leaving 8 bases between them. This CDR3 is built from 14 residues. The CDR3: CASSPSIMNTEAFF. The CDR3 bases are TGTGCCAGCTCACCCTCTATCATGAACACTGAAGCTTTCTTT.

The V call is TRBV2, the J call TRBJ1-1; TRBD1 agrees at 7 bases. The trim removed 6 bases at V and 5 bases at J, leaving 6 bases unmatched. CDR1 is SNHLY and CDR2 is FYNNEI in the germline V gene. The CDR3 totals 13 residues. CDR3 region: CASRADRLTEAFF. The CDR3 coding sequence is TGTGCCAGCAGAGCGGACAGGCTGACTGAAGCTTTCTTT.

This chain links TRBV7-2 with TRBJ1-2; 9 bases are a match to TRBD1. This CDR3 is 15 amino acids long. CDR1 is SGHTA and CDR2 is FQGNSA in the germline V gene. V shed 5 bases, J shed 7 bases, and the junction held 11 bases outside the gene matches. The CDR3 DNA is TGTGCCAGCAGCCGTCCCGGGACAGGGTTTGGTGGCTACACCTTC. It specifies CASSRPGTGFGGYTF.

V is TRBV28 and J is TRBJ2-2; maybe TRBD1 (5 bases). CDR1 is MDHEN, CDR2 SYDVKM, per germline. V lost 1 base and J 3 bases, leaving 9 bases between the germline ends. The CDR3 contains 15 residues. The DNA for the CDR3 is TGTGCCAGCAGTTTATTGGTAGGGGACACCGGGGAGCTGTTTTTT. Its translation: CASSLLVGDTGELFF. The entire variable domain, with the rest obtained from reference TRBV28 and TRBJ2-2, is as follows: DVKVTQSSRYLVKRTGEKVFLECVQDMDHENMFWYRQDPGLGLRLIYFSYDVKMKEKGDIPEGYSVSREKKERFSLILESASTNQTSMYLCASSLLVGDTGELFFGEGSRLTVL.

The chain employs TRBV2 and TRBJ1-5; no definite D call. Deletions cut 2 bases from V and 0 bases from J, with 8 bases between. This CDR3 spans 15 amino acids. Germline lookup yields CDR1 SNHLY and CDR2 FYNNEI. The CDR3 protein is CASSERSHSNQPQHF. The CDR3 nucleotides read TGTGCCAGCAGTGAACGCAGTCATAGCAATCAGCCCCAGCATTTT.

V and J are TRBV7-9 and TRBJ2-1, with D unclear. V shed 4 bases and J shed 10 bases, with 5 bases lying between them. The CDR3 has 10 amino acids. From germline, CDR1 is SEHNR and CDR2 FQNEAQ (reference sequence). The CDR3 is CASSSREQFF. In DNA, the CDR3 is TGTGCCAGCAGCTCGAGGGAGCAGTTCTTC.